The T cell receptor beta chain under discussion was sequenced for a study of cytomegalovirus exposure and HLA in healthy donors. About the research overall: From donors who were HLA-typed, an early data release held around 85 million unique TCRs.

It was with 60 Vbeta and 13 Jbeta primers that the PCR ran. Here immunoSEQ multiplex PCR was the method, and the copy in TCRdb shows in-frame clones only, minus some. The sample consists of more than 95,000 clones, 74% of them appearing once. Donors likely had unrecorded immune exposures despite being nominally healthy when sampled. This clonotype was obtained from a woman aged 45 to 65 in good health and CMV-seropositive. The specimen sequenced was PBMCs.

The CDR3 sequence: CASSLGGTGNYGYTF. For the CDR3, the DNA is TGTGCCAGCAGCTTAGGGGGGACAGGAAACTATGGCTACACCTTC. The V call is TRBV7-8, the J call TRBJ1-2, with 8 bases aligning to TRBD1. The germline gives CDR1 SGHVS, CDR2 FQNEAQ. Trimming took 1 base from V and 2 from J; bases not matched to a gene: 3. This CDR3 region has 15 residues.